This T cell receptor beta chain was sequenced for a study of monozygotic twins with inflammatory bowel disease. TCRdb derives one entry per CDR3 protein from the 5' RACE reads, leaving out DNA. The listing contains approximately 330,000 distinct CDR3 sequences. Per the germline V gene, CDR1 is LGHDT and CDR2 is YNNKEL (reference sequence). The CDR3 sequence is 16 residues long. The sequencing input was blood. The source is a human donor with ulcerative colitis or Crohn's disease, or a healthy co-twin of an affected twin (not recorded which). V gene TRBV3-1 combines with J gene TRBJ2-1; TCRdb gives TRBD1 as the D gene, but with no DNA this cannot be confirmed. This CDR3 reads CASSQRGGFGKNEQFF.